This T cell receptor beta chain was profiled in a study of identical twins. Study results and limitations: In drawing conclusions, the study used cross-sectional statistical analysis and did not follow the same donors.

The table lists this clonotype with many counts. Its antigen is as yet unknown. Through template switching, a universal primer site was introduced, and the cDNA contained unique molecular identifiers. TCRdb analysed the 5' RACE reads with MiXCR anew, one entry per CDR3 protein. This sample has 420,000 or so distinct CDR3 sequences, with 15% to 20% found just once. This receptor was obtained from a man in his fifties or sixties in good health. Sequencing input: naive T cells sorted from blood.

The CDR3: CASGLAGSTDTQYF. CDR3 DNA: TGTGCTAGTGGTTTGGCAGGCTCCACAGATACGCAGTATTTT. J is TRBJ2-3 and V is TRBV12-5; no clear D. Between the trimmed V and J ends, which lost 1 base and 2 bases, there was a span of 7 bases. The germline V gene encodes CDR1 LGHNT and CDR2 FRNRAP. The CDR3 covers 14 residues. Together with reference TRBV12-5 and TRBJ2-3, the CDR3 gives the full variable domain: DARVTQTPRHKVTEMGQEVTMRCQPILGHNTVFWYRQTMMQGLELLAYFRNRAPLDDSGMPKDRFSAEMPDATLATLKIQPSEPRDSAVYFCASGLAGSTDTQYFGPGTRLTVL.